This T cell receptor beta chain was sequenced during a study of blood T cell repertoires in COVID-19. About the research overall: T cells, B-cell-depleted T cells, or PBMCs provided the cDNA or gDNA that served as material.

Clones were read by immunoSEQ multiplex PCR, and TCRdb kept only the in-frame ones, dropping some. The table records 200,000 to 250,000 clones, around 83% of them present only once. The sample comprised peripheral blood. The sequence came from a man aged 40-55 years with acute or convalescent COVID-19.

The CDR3 DNA reads TGTGCCGGAGGGTCGAATAACTACGAGCAGTACTTC. It specifies CAGGSNNYEQYF. The chain has TRBV2 and TRBJ2-7; possible D gene TRBD2, 6 bases. CDR1 and CDR2 from the germline V gene are SNHLY and FYNNEI. This CDR3 is built from 12 residues. V was clipped by 11 bases and J by 3 bases, with 14 bases between them. Full variable domain (outside the CDR3, taken from reference TRBV2 and TRBJ2-7): EPEVTQTPSHQVTQMGQEVILRCVPISNHLYFYWYRQILGQKVEFLVSFYNNEISEKSEIFDDQFSVERPDGSNFTLKIRSTKLEDSAMYFCAGGSNNYEQYFGPGTRLTVT.